The 24 T cell receptor beta chains presented below share a single source sample, sequenced in a study of T cell responses to AZD1222 COVID-19 vaccine. TCRdb's table, derived via immunoSEQ multiplex PCR, lists solely in-frame clones and lacks some. The repertoire holds under 150,000 clones, with around 90% as singletons. Source: peripheral blood, taken on day 0 of AZD1222 vaccination. These receptors came from an adult in good health.

This chain joins TRBV12-5 and TRBJ2-1; 14 bases match TRBD2. The CDR3 length is 17 residues. V shed 4 bases and J 6 bases; nucleotides not matched to a gene: 8. Per the germline V gene, CDR1 is LGHNT and CDR2 is FRNRAP. CDR3 DNA: TGTGCTAGTGGTTCCGGGACTAGCGGGAGCCCTCCCAATGAGCAGTTCTTC. Protein: CASGSGTSGSPPNEQFF.

The V gene is TRBV28, the J gene TRBJ2-1; maybe TRBD2 (6 bases). Trimming took off 4 bases at V and 5 bases at J, with 21 bases between the two ends. Germline assignment: CDR1 MDHEN and CDR2 SYDVKM. CDR3 length equals 17 residues. The CDR3 sequence is CASSWGLSAPRNNEQFF. CDR3 bases: TGTGCCAGCAGTTGGGGACTTTCGGCTCCCCGGAACAATGAGCAGTTCTTC. Combining the CDR3 with reference TRBV28 and TRBJ2-1 gives the whole variable domain DVKVTQSSRYLVKRTGEKVFLECVQDMDHENMFWYRQDPGLGLRLIYFSYDVKMKEKGDIPEGYSVSREKKERFSLILESASTNQTSMYLCASSWGLSAPRNNEQFFGPGTRLTVL.

As DNA, the CDR3 is TGCGCCAGCAGCCAAGTCTTCGCTAGCGGGAAGAACAATGAGCAGTTCTTC. This translates into CASSQVFASGKNNEQFF. V gene TRBV4-3 combines with J gene TRBJ2-1, with TRBD2 matching over 9 bases. V shed 1 base and J 5 bases; nucleotides not matched to a gene: 9. The CDR3 extends over 17 amino acids. Germline V gene lookup returns CDR1 LGHNA and CDR2 YSLEER.

V usage is TRBV7-2 and J usage is TRBJ1-4; possibly TRBD1 for D (5 bases). The CDR3 contains 13 residues. CDR1 is SGHTA and CDR2 is FQGNSA in the germline V gene. V was trimmed by 8 bases and J by 4 bases, leaving 11 bases between them. The CDR3, as DNA: TGTGCCAGCGGCGGGGGGATTAATGAAAAACTGTTTTTT. Protein product: CASGGGINEKLFF.

The chain joins TRBV3-1 (or the pseudogene TRBV3-2) to TRBJ1-3; D call uncertain. The CDR3 covers 15 residues. Trimming took off 0 bases at V and 2 bases at J, with 8 bases between the two ends. Germline loops: CDR1 LGHDT, CDR2 YNNKEL (reference sequence). The CDR3 nucleotides are TGTGCCAGCAGCCAAGATCAAGTTCCTGGAAACACCATATATTTT. Protein product: CASSQDQVPGNTIYF.

This clone was detected only once. This chain joins TRBV5-5 and TRBJ1-2; tentative D call: TRBD1 (5 bases). CDR1 SGHKS and CDR2 YYEKEE come from the germline V gene (reference sequence). The CDR3 covers 15 residues. V was clipped by 3 bases and J by 4 bases, with 16 bases between them. In nucleotides, the CDR3 is TGTGCCAGCAGCTCAACATCCGGGACCTTCTATGGCTACACCTTC. This translates into CASSSTSGTFYGYTF.

The rearrangement uses TRBV12-3 or TRBV12-4 and TRBJ1-5, with no clear D. The CDR3 consists of 13 residues. Trimming took 2 bases from V and 6 from J, leaving 8 bases between them. The CDR3 bases are TGTGCCAGCAGTTTAAATGGAGGTCAGCCCCAGCATTTT. Translating it yields CASSLNGGQPQHF.

This chain links TRBV6-5 with TRBJ2-1, with 9 bases aligning to TRBD1. CDR1 MNHEY and CDR2 SVGAGI come from the germline V gene. The length of the CDR3 is 13 residues. After removal of 5 bases from V and 7 bases from J, the junction contained 3 bases not matched to a gene. DNA of the CDR3: TGTGCCAGCAGTACAGGACAGGGGAATGAGCAGTTCTTC. The encoded protein is CASSTGQGNEQFF.

The V gene is TRBV2, the J gene TRBJ1-3; D call uncertain. Deletions cut 9 bases from V and 7 bases from J, with 13 bases between. Germline CDR1 and CDR2: SNHLY and FYNNEI. The CDR3 sequence is 12 residues long. The CDR3 DNA follows: TGTGCCAGTCTCGGACCCGCCAACACCATATATTTT. It codes for CASLGPANTIYF.

The chain is built from TRBV7-8 and TRBJ1-4; 7 bases are a match to TRBD1. CDR1 is SGHVS, CDR2 FQNEAQ, per germline. The CDR3 is made up of 16 amino acids. V lost 1 base to trimming and J lost 8 bases; unmatched junction nucleotides: 10. The CDR3 bases are TGTGCCAGCAGCTTAGGCAGACAGGGCGGGGAGGAAAAACTGTTTTTT. Its translation: CASSLGRQGGEEKLFF. Filled out from reference TRBV7-8 and TRBJ1-4, the complete variable domain reads GAGVSQSPRYKVAKRGQDVALRCDPISGHVSLFWYQQALGQGPEFLTYFQNEAQLDKSGLPSDRFFAERPEGSVSTLKIQRTQQEDSAVYLCASSLGRQGGEEKLFFGSGTQLSVL.

V gene TRBV12-3 or TRBV12-4 combines with J gene TRBJ2-1, with D perhaps matching TRBD2 (6 bases). V lost 5 bases and J lost 8, with 13 bases in between. This CDR3 has 13 amino acids. The CDR3 nucleotides are TGTGCCAGCAGTCAAGGTCCGGGGGATGAGCAGTTCTTC. Protein product: CASSQGPGDEQFF.

This chain connects TRBV27 to TRBJ2-2, with D hard to call. V shed 7 bases and J shed 4 bases, with 13 bases lying between them. This CDR3 comprises 14 residues. CDR1 MNHEY and CDR2 SMNVEV come from the germline V gene (reference sequence). The DNA for the CDR3 is TGTGCCAGCATCCTTCGGGCTGGCACCGGGGAGCTGTTTTTT. Translation gives CASILRAGTGELFF.

The chain joins TRBV19 to TRBJ2-5, with D possibly being TRBD1 or TRBD2 (5 bases each). This CDR3 is built from 18 residues. The germline V gene has CDR1 LNHDA and CDR2 SQIVND (reference sequence). Trimming stripped 0 bases from V and 0 bases from J, with 17 bases between. This CDR3 reads CASSIEGTRQKYQETQYF. CDR3 DNA: TGTGCCAGTAGTATAGAGGGGACCAGACAAAAGTACCAAGAGACCCAGTACTTC.

The chain links TRBV3-1 (or the pseudogene TRBV3-2) to TRBJ1-4, with 8 nucleotides matching TRBD1. V was pared by 5 bases and J by 7 bases, with 6 bases of the junction left unmatched. Germline CDR1 reads LGHDT; CDR2 reads YNNKEL (reference sequence). The CDR3 spans 14 residues. The CDR3 nucleotides read TGTGCCAGCAGCTTCGGACAGGGTAGTGAAAAACTGTTTTTT. Protein: CASSFGQGSEKLFF.

The V call is TRBV30, the J call TRBJ1-1, with D perhaps matching TRBD1 (5 bases). Germline V gene lookup returns CDR1 GTSNPN and CDR2 SVGIG (reference sequence). The CDR3 covers 13 residues. With 3 bases removed from V and 1 base from J, the gap between germline ends came to 9 bases. CDR3 loop: CAWRGRGNTEAFF. As DNA, the CDR3 is TGTGCCTGGAGGGGACGGGGGAACACTGAAGCTTTCTTT. The whole variable domain, remainder taken from reference TRBV30 and TRBJ1-1, is SQTIHQWPATLVQPVGSPLSLECTVEGTSNPNLYWYRQAAGRGLQLLFYSVGIGQISSEVPQNLSASRPQDRQFILSSKKLLLSDSGFYLCAWRGRGNTEAFFGQGTRLTVV.

This clone appeared a single time. J is TRBJ1-2 and V is TRBV4-3; D uncertain. CDR3 length equals 13 residues. Germline CDR1 and CDR2: LGHNA and YSLEER. Trimming left V 6 bases short and J 7 bases short, with 15 bases between. CDR3 nucleotide sequence: TGCGCCAGCAGTGAAGAGTGGAAGGGTGGCTACACCTTC. Protein product: CASSEEWKGGYTF.

This chain joins TRBV7-9 and TRBJ1-5; no definite D call. The V end was cut by 4 bases, the J end by 6 bases, with 7 bases between. The CDR3 covers 12 residues. The germline V gene encodes CDR1 SEHNR and CDR2 FQNEAQ (reference sequence). CDR3 residues: CASSSSLQPQHF. CDR3 nucleotide sequence: TGTGCCAGCAGCTCATCACTTCAGCCCCAGCATTTT.

The chain employs TRBV2 and TRBJ1-1; 7 bases line up with TRBD1. From germline, CDR1 is SNHLY and CDR2 FYNNEI. The V gene end was trimmed by 9 bases and the J gene end by 4 bases; junction bases not matched to a gene: 11. The CDR3 extends over 14 amino acids. The CDR3 reads CASSTGTAPTEAFF. The CDR3 DNA is TGTGCCAGTAGTACCGGGACAGCTCCCACTGAAGCTTTCTTT.

The chain joins TRBV2 to TRBJ1-1; D unclear. The V gene's germline CDR1 is SNHLY and CDR2 FYNNEI. CDR3 length: 15 amino acids. Deletions cut 7 bases from V and 0 bases from J, with 15 bases between. CDR3 loop: CASIRTLLMNTEAFF. DNA of the CDR3: TGTGCCAGCATTAGAACTCTCCTCATGAACACTGAAGCTTTCTTT.

The chain uses TRBV27 and TRBJ1-4; the D is unclear. V gave up 3 bases and J gave up 6 bases, with 11 bases separating them. The length of the CDR3 is 14 residues. Germline-derived CDR1 and CDR2 are MNHEY and SMNVEV (reference sequence). CDR3 sequence reads: CASSLADSYEKLFF. DNA of the CDR3: TGTGCCAGCAGTTTGGCAGATAGTTATGAAAAACTGTTTTTT.

The chain employs TRBV11-3 and TRBJ2-1; 8 positions agree with TRBD2. Unmatched junction bases numbered 4, after V lost 0 bases and J lost 3 bases. Germline V gene sequence: CDR1 SGHNT, CDR2 YENEEA. The CDR3 runs 16 residues. Here the CDR3 reads CASSLEGSGNYNEQFF. CDR3 in DNA: TGTGCCAGCAGCTTAGAAGGTAGCGGGAACTACAATGAGCAGTTCTTC.

The V and J genes are TRBV9 and TRBJ2-7; 10 nucleotides align to TRBD2. The V segment lost 1 base and the J segment 4 bases; nucleotides outside the gene matches: 2. Germline loops: CDR1 SGDLS, CDR2 YYNGEE. This CDR3 contains 14 residues. The CDR3 coding sequence is TGTGCCAGCAGCGTACTAGCGGGAGAATACGAGCAGTACTTC. This translates into CASSVLAGEYEQYF.

Concerning this clone: Additional DNA sequences in this sample encode the identical CDR3. V and J are TRBV20-1 and TRBJ2-1; D is ambiguous. Per germline, CDR1 DFQATT and CDR2 SNEGSKA (reference sequence). This CDR3 has 11 residues. V lost 1 base and J 4 bases, leaving 2 bases between the germline ends. In DNA, the CDR3 is TGCAGTGCTAGAGGATACAATGAGCAGTTCTTC. Translated: CSARGYNEQFF.

This chain links TRBV6-2 or TRBV6-3 with TRBJ1-4; D gene ambiguous. Trimming left V 4 bases short and J 8 bases short, with 17 bases between. From germline, CDR1 is MNHEY and CDR2 SVGEGT. This CDR3 comprises 15 residues. CDR3 sequence reads: CASSSSQQLNEKLFF. CDR3 bases: TGTGCCAGCAGTTCGTCACAGCAGCTTAACGAAAAACTGTTTTTT.